This passage covers 11 T cell receptor beta chains from one sample sequenced in a study of glioma-infiltrating T cells after dendritic cell vaccination. This table comes from immunoSEQ multiplex PCR, and its TCRdb copy is limited to in-frame clones, with some not included. The data contain some 87,000 clones, more than 75% of them seen just once; the ten biggest clones take up about 2.9%. The source material was blood, sampled before dendritic cell vaccination. The origin of the receptors is a human donor with glioblastoma.

This rearrangement joins TRBV6-6 to TRBJ1-1; D perhaps matches TRBD1 (5 bases). Germline lookup yields CDR1 MNHNY and CDR2 SVGAGI (reference sequence). Trimming pared 2 bases from V and 1 base from J, leaving 11 bases between. This CDR3 contains 15 residues. The CDR3 region has the DNA TGTGCCAGCAGTTACCTCCCAGGGCGGAACACTGAAGCTTTCTTT. Protein product: CASSYLPGRNTEAFF.

V gene TRBV7-3 combines with J gene TRBJ1-6; D not certain. The CDR3 loop spans 14 amino acids. The germline V gene encodes CDR1 SGHTA and CDR2 FQGTGA. The V end was cut by 0 bases, the J end by 10 bases, with 10 bases between. The CDR3 region has the DNA TGTGCCAGCAGCTTAACAGACGGGAACTCACCCCTCCACTTT. Its translation is CASSLTDGNSPLHF. The full variable domain, with the rest looked up from reference TRBV7-3 and TRBJ1-6, is GAGVSQTPSNKVTEKGKYVELRCDPISGHTALYWYRQSLGQGPEFLIYFQGTGAADDSGLPNDRFFAVRPEGSVSTLKIQRTERGDSAVYLCASSLTDGNSPLHFGNGTRLTVT.

The gene calls are TRBV29-1 and TRBJ2-5; maybe TRBD2 (5 bases). Germline lookup yields CDR1 SQVTM and CDR2 ANQGSEA. This CDR3 has 14 amino acids. V dropped 3 bases and J dropped 2 bases, with 13 bases sitting between them. This CDR3 reads CSVDLRALQETQYF. The CDR3 DNA reads TGCAGCGTTGACCTGAGGGCGCTGCAAGAGACCCAGTACTTC.

The CDR3 region is CASSQDGSSRREQYF. CDR3 nucleotides: TGTGCCAGCAGCCAAGACGGGAGTTCCCGTCGAGAGCAGTACTTC. This chain uses TRBV11-3 with TRBJ2-7, with a tentative D call TRBD2 (6 bases). Germline V gives CDR1 SGHNT, CDR2 YENEEA. The CDR3 runs to 15 residues. V lost 5 bases, J lost 7 bases, and 21 bases lay in between. Complete variable domain (other parts from reference TRBV11-3 and TRBJ2-7): EAGVVQSPRYKIIEKKQPVAFWCNPISGHNTLYWYLQNLGQGPELLIRYENEEAVDDSQLPKDRFSAERLKGVDSTLKIQPAELGDSAVYLCASSQDGSSRREQYFGPGTRLTVT.

The chain employs TRBV4-2 and TRBJ2-2, with TRBD2 matching over 9 bases. The CDR3 length is 17 residues. The trim removed 4 bases at V and 4 bases at J, leaving 10 bases unmatched. The germline V gene encodes CDR1 LGHNA and CDR2 YNFKEQ. The CDR3 is CASSLARGSGSTGELFF. The CDR3 nucleotides are TGTGCCAGCAGCCTGGCGAGAGGTAGCGGGAGCACCGGGGAGCTGTTTTTT.

The chain joins TRBV5-1 to TRBJ2-2, with 9 bases aligning to TRBD1. Germline CDR1 reads SGHRS; CDR2 reads YFSETQ. The CDR3 contains 16 residues. J lost 4 bases, V lost 3 bases, and 7 bases had no gene match. The CDR3 coding sequence is TGCGCCAGCAGCTCGACGGGACAGGGCGTCACCGGGGAGCTGTTTTTT. It codes for CASSSTGQGVTGELFF.

On this clone itself: The same CDR3 arises from other DNA sequences in this sample as well. This chain connects TRBV11-3 to TRBJ2-1; TRBD2 might be the D (6 bases). There are 14 residues in the CDR3. CDR1 and CDR2 (germline): SGHNT, YENEEA. V shed 5 bases and J shed 2 bases, with 10 bases lying between them. CDR3 DNA: TGTGCCAGCAGCCCACGACTAGCCTACAATGAGCAGTTCTTC. Translation: CASSPRLAYNEQFF.

There are a few counts of this clone. The V gene is TRBV7-2, the J gene TRBJ2-2, with TRBD1 matching 7 bases. The CDR3 loop spans 15 amino acids. V lost 7 bases and J lost 0; bases outside the gene matches: 5. The V gene's germline CDR1 is SGHTA and CDR2 FQGNSA. CDR3: CASTWGTANTGELFF. The CDR3 coding sequence is TGTGCCAGCACCTGGGGGACAGCGAACACCGGGGAGCTGTTTTTT.

As concerns this clone: Other DNA sequences in the same sample also yield this CDR3. The rearrangement links TRBV7-6 to TRBJ1-1; D is ambiguous. CDR1 SGHVS and CDR2 FNYEAQ come from the germline V gene. Deletions cut 2 bases from V and 11 bases from J, with 12 bases between. This CDR3 spans 12 amino acids. As DNA, the CDR3 is TGTGCCAGCAGCTTAACCGGAGGTGAGGCTTTCTTT. Protein sequence: CASSLTGGEAFF.

The rearrangement uses TRBV9 and TRBJ1-6; no definite D call. CDR1 and CDR2 (germline): SGDLS, YYNGEE. The CDR3 totals 16 residues. V was pared by 2 bases and J by 0 bases, with 9 bases between. The CDR3 spells CASSVRASSYNSPLHF. CDR3 bases: TGTGCCAGCAGCGTCCGAGCGAGCTCCTATAATTCACCCCTCCACTTT.

The chain carries TRBV6-5 and TRBJ1-1; no clear D. The germline V and J ends were trimmed by 11 bases and 1 base, with 17 bases remaining between them. CDR3 length: 14 amino acids. Germline V lookup: CDR1 MNHEY, CDR2 SVGAGI. The CDR3 DNA is TGTGCCGCCGGCGGATTTCAATGGAACACTGAAGCTTTCTTT. As protein: CAAGGFQWNTEAFF.